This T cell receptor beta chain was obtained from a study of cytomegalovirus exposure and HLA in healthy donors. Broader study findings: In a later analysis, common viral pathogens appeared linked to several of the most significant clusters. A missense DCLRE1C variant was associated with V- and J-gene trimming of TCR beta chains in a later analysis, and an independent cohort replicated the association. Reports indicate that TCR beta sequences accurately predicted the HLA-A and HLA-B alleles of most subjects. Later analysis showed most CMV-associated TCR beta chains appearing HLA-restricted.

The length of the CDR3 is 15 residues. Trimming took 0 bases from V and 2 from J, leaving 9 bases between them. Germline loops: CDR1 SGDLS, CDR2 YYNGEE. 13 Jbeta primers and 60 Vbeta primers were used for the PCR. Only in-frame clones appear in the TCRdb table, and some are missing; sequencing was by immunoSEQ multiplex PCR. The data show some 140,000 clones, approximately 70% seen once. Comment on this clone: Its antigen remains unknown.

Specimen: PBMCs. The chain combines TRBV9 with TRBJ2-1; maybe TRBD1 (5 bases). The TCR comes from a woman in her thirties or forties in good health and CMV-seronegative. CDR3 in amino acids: CASSVGTGAYNEQFF. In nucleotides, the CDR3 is TGTGCCAGCAGCGTAGGCACAGGCGCCTACAATGAGCAGTTCTTC.